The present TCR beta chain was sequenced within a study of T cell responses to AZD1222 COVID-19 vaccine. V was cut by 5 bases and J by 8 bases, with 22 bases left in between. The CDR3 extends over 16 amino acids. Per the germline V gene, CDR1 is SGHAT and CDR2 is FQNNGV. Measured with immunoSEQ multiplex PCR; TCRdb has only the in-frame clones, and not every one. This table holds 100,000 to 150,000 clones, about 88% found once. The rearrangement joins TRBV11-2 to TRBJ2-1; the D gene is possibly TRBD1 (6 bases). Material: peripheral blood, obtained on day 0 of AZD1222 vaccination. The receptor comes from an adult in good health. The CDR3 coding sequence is TGTGCCAGCAGCCGAATCCGGGACAACCCCTTTCATGAGCAGTTCTTC. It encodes CASSRIRDNPFHEQFF.